This T cell receptor (beta chain) was sequenced during a study of shared clonotypes between healthy human individuals (dated by TCRdb to about 2020). Concerning the study at large: A couple of women and a few men aged 18 to 49 years were included in the cohort. For each donor, CD4 naive and CD4 memory were each run on three plates, CD8 naive on two plates, and CD8 memory on one plate. To estimate repertoire size and how much clonotypes are shared between individuals, the study performed deep sequencing of blood TCR repertoires from a few healthy adults. To increase sequencing depth and limit assay-specific biases, TCR repertoire library preparation and sequencing were carried out by different laboratories using diverse techniques. Leukapheresis yielded between about 0.8 and 9.5 billion PBMCs per donor. General study outcomes and caveats: Across four donors, around 5% of naive CD4, approximately 4% of naive CD8, approximately 2.5% of memory CD4, and about 0.4% of memory CD8 clonotypes were shared. Sampling was restricted to blood, and TCR repertoires in tissues likely differ from the TCR repertoires found in blood. Because the study included a small number of donors, the genetic and exposure-history diversity represented was limited. Compared with non-shared clonotypes, the clonotypes found in all four sorted-subset donors had higher generation probabilities. Naive subsets generally had larger estimated clonotype richness than memory subsets did. Based on pairwise subsampling, the degree of clonotype sharing among donors was expected to be affected by sequencing depth. Even with the large sequencing depth, rarefaction of the sorted-subset datasets indicated that sequencing was incomplete.

About this clone itself: Its antigen has not been determined. Per-nucleotide qualities are absent, and no much larger clonotype sits a single base away.

CD8 naive samples were obtained by positive selection for CCR7 among CD45RO-negative cells, yielding a CD45RA+CCR7+ population from which TemRA cells were excluded. Donors were healthy HIV-negative adults with no recently reported acute infections or vaccinations. Every donor was a Caucasian adult residing in Nashville, Tennessee, USA. Blood was collected by leukapheresis, and PBMCs were isolated by Ficoll-Histopaque density gradient centrifugation and then cryopreserved in liquid nitrogen vapor phase. Analytical flow cytometry was used to check the purity and quantity of every magnetically sorted T cell population. Each sorted fraction had its genomic DNA isolated and then quantified by UV absorbance on a Nanodrop 2000c. TCR CDR3 regions were amplified from genomic DNA by multiplex PCR using the deep immunoSEQ assay. Extracted genomic DNA from each cell subset was spread evenly across all wells of several immunoSEQ 96-well plates, with each plate serving as a replicate. For sorted subsets, each replicate PCR was loaded with 200 ng genomic DNA, equivalent to some 27,000 T cell genomes. Purified libraries were measured with a Qubit 3.0 fluorometer, size-checked on a Bioanalyzer 2100, and measured again with the KAPA Library Quantification kit. Every immunoSEQ 96-well plate was sequenced on a dedicated single-read 150-cycle Illumina NextSeq 550 flow cell. For the original study's pipeline: Because the immunoSEQ output included only junctional sequences and no quality scores, the filtering could not be the same as the filtering used for full-length reads. To assign V/J genes and CDR3, sequences were annotated against IMGT germline references using PyIR, a Python wrapper for IgBLAST v1.9. Any read was removed if the V/J assignment was weak (E-value above 1e-6), the CDR3 was missing, or the read contained stop codons, out-of-frame junctions, or ambiguous translated residues. V3J clonotypes were defined by identical inferred V gene, J gene, and CDR3 amino acid sequence. The percentage overlap between two repertoires was calculated by dividing the number of shared unique clonotypes by the size of the smaller repertoire. RTK rarefaction, the Chao1 estimator, and Recon v2.1 estimates of unobserved clonotypes were used to assess repertoire richness. For all TCRbeta clonotypes obtained by the gDNA method from four donors, generation probabilities were computed with OLGA. This immuneACCESS table, as held by TCRdb, lists in-frame sequences with V and J called but not all clones. Of the missing ones, under half trace to an unresolved V gene in checked studies; the others have no known cause. V, J and clone size reflect that table, while D and trimming were determined from the DNA. This sample holds hundreds of thousands of clones; roughly 96% were observed only once. The ten largest account for under 0.3% of the sample.

V is pared back by 6 bases and J by 4 bases, with 12 bases lying between the germline termini. The CDR1 and CDR2 encoded by the germline V gene are SQVTM and ANQGSEA. The CDR3 goes from the cysteine to the phenylalanine over 12 residues. CDR3 DNA only is kept here, 36 bases in frame from base 1. The sequencing input was naive CD8+ T cells sorted from blood. Reading the label with the study, this specimen's cell subset or site is: CD45RA+CCR7+. The receptor was derived from a man aged 25 to 45 in good health. In this chain, TRBV29-1 is recombined with TRBJ1-1, with the identity of the D gene unclear. The CDR3 sequence is CSVSWGSTEAFF. Here is the DNA: TGCAGCGTCTCGTGGGGAAGCACTGAAGCTTTCTTT. Reference TRBV29-1 and TRBJ1-1 genes cover what lies past the CDR3, so the full variable domain is SAVISQKPSRDICQRGTSLTIQCQVDSQVTMMFWYRQQPGQSLTLIATANQGSEATYESGFVIDKFPISRPNLTFSTLTVSNMSPEDSSIYLCSVSWGSTEAFFGQGTRLTVV.